This entry concerns a single T cell receptor beta chain. The sample is drawn from a study of glioma-infiltrating T cells after dendritic cell vaccination. Study-wide context: Dendritic cell vaccine was injected intradermally three times, biweekly.

TCRB CDR3 was amplified from 2 ug genomic DNA or less. The table came from immunoSEQ multiplex PCR; TCRdb's copy has only in-frame clones and leaves some out. The profile shows tens of thousands of clones, more than 75% of them singletons. The germline gives CDR1 MDHEN, CDR2 SYDVKM. V shed 3 bases and J shed 13 bases, with 19 bases lying between them. There are 13 residues in the CDR3. Fresh-frozen tumor tissue and more than two years of survival data were available for all. The material was blood, obtained before dendritic cell vaccination. The clonotype was recovered from a human donor with glioblastoma. The chain employs TRBV28 and TRBJ2-7; possible D gene TRBD2, 5 bases. CDR3 nucleotide sequence: TGTGCCAGCAGTTTCCAGCAGTACGGAGGTGGTTACTTC. Residues: CASSFQQYGGGYF.